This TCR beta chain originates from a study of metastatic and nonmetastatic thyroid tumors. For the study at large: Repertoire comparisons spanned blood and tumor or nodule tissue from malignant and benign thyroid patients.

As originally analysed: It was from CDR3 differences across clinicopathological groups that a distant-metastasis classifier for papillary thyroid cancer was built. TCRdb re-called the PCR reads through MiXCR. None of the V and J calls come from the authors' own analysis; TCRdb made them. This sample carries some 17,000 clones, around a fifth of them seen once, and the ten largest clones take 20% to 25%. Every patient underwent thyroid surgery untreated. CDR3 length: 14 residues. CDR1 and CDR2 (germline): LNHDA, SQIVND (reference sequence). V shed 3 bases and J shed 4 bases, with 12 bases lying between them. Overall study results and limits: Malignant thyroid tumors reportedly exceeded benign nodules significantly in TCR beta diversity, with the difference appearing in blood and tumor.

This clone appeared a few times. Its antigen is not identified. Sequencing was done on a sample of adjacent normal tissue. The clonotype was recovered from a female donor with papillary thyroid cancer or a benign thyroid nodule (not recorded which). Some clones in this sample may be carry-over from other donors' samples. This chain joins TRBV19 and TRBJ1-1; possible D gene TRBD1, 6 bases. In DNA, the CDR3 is TGTGCCAGTAGTATGAGGGGGGGGGGCACTGAAGCTTTCTTT. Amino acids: CASSMRGGGTEAFF.